This entry lists 18 T cell receptor beta chains sequenced from one sample in a study of blood T cell repertoires in COVID-19. Here immunoSEQ multiplex PCR was the method, and the copy in TCRdb shows in-frame clones only, minus some. Counted here are 52,000 or so clones, about 79% occurring once; the ten biggest clones make up around 5.1%. The source material was peripheral blood. The origin of the receptors is a human donor in a cohort sampled during active COVID-19.

Only a few counts were recorded for this clone. The V gene is TRBV6-2 or TRBV6-3, the J gene TRBJ2-7; 8 nucleotides line up with TRBD1. The CDR3 extends over 14 amino acids. The germline gives CDR1 MNHEY, CDR2 SVGEGT. The trim removed 1 base at V and 2 bases at J, leaving 1 base unmatched. CDR3: CASSYLDRAYEQYF. Here the CDR3 DNA reads TGTGCCAGCAGTTACTTGGACAGGGCCTACGAGCAGTACTTC.

This sequence joins TRBV7-2 and TRBJ2-3; 10 positions agree with TRBD2. This CDR3 spans 16 amino acids. V lost 5 bases and J lost 7; bases outside the gene matches: 12. Germline V gene sequence: CDR1 SGHTA, CDR2 FQGNSA. CDR3 DNA sequence: TGTGCCAGCAGCGCGCTTAGCGGGAGGCGCTCAAATACGCAGTATTTT. Its protein product is CASSALSGRRSNTQYF.

The chain carries TRBV30 and TRBJ1-4; 7 positions match TRBD1. Per germline, CDR1 GTSNPN and CDR2 SVGIG (reference sequence). The CDR3 is 15 residues long. After removal of 0 bases from V and 0 bases from J, the junction contained 1 base not matched to a gene. The DNA of the CDR3 is TGTGCCTGGAGTGTCGGACAGGCAACTAATGAAAAACTGTTTTTT. This encodes CAWSVGQATNEKLFF.

The rearrangement links TRBV7-2 to TRBJ2-7; the D is unclear. Trimming cost V 1 base and J 0 bases, with 7 bases left between them. The CDR3 consists of 14 residues. In germline, CDR1 is SGHTA, CDR2 FQGNSA. CDR3 amino acids: CASSLVAVSYEQYF. DNA for the CDR3: TGTGCCAGCAGCTTAGTCGCAGTCTCCTACGAGCAGTACTTC. The whole variable domain, remainder taken from reference TRBV7-2 and TRBJ2-7, is GAGVSQSPSNKVTEKGKDVELRCDPISGHTALYWYRQSLGQGLEFLIYFQGNSAPDKSGLPSDRFSAERTGGSVSTLTIQRTQQEDSAVYLCASSLVAVSYEQYFGPGTRLTVT.

The chain uses TRBV24-1 and TRBJ2-7; TRBD1 agrees at 7 bases. V gave up 1 base and J gave up 5 bases; unmatched junction bases: 4. Germline V gives CDR1 KGHDR, CDR2 SFDVKD. The CDR3 contains 14 residues. The CDR3 region has the DNA TGTGCCACCAGTGATTTTAAGGGGGCGAACGAGCAGTACTTC. Encoded protein: CATSDFKGANEQYF.

The J gene is TRBJ2-3, the V gene TRBV7-2; unclear D gene. Trimming stripped 5 bases from V and 4 bases from J, with 10 bases between. The germline V gene has CDR1 SGHTA and CDR2 FQGNSA. The CDR3 spans 13 residues. The CDR3 here is CASSPTFADTQYF. As DNA, the CDR3 is TGTGCCAGCAGCCCGACTTTTGCAGATACGCAGTATTTT.

J is TRBJ2-7 and V is TRBV2; D uncertain. The length of the CDR3 is 12 residues. CDR1 is SNHLY, CDR2 FYNNEI, per germline. V lost 6 bases and J lost 2, with 8 bases in between. CDR3 nucleotide sequence: TGTGCCAGCAGCGCCCCGGCCTACGAGCAGTACTTC. Its translation is CASSAPAYEQYF.

This chain connects TRBV5-1 to TRBJ1-1; 7 bases are a match to TRBD1. Germline CDR1 and CDR2: SGHRS and YFSETQ. V gave up 2 bases and J gave up 4 bases; unmatched junction bases: 8. CDR3 length: 15 residues. DNA for the CDR3: TGCGCCAGCAGCTTTTTTAGGGGGCCGAGCACTGAAGCTTTCTTT. Translated, it gives CASSFFRGPSTEAFF.

This clone was picked up one time. The V call is TRBV7-6, the J call TRBJ1-1; D ambiguous. V was cut by 2 bases and J by 2 bases, with 18 bases left in between. Germline CDR1 is SGHVS and CDR2 is FNYEAQ. The CDR3 length is 17 residues. CDR3 loop: CASSLLPREESNTEAFF. In DNA form, the CDR3 reads TGTGCCAGCAGCTTACTCCCTCGTGAGGAATCTAACACTGAAGCTTTCTTT.

The chain links TRBV7-6 to TRBJ1-2; D is unclear. The length of the CDR3 is 15 residues. Trimming pared 2 bases from V and 0 bases from J, leaving 10 bases between. Germline CDR1 SGHVS, CDR2 FNYEAQ. DNA of the CDR3: TGTGCCAGCAGCTTATTGCCGAGTTCTAACTATGGCTACACCTTC. Translating it yields CASSLLPSSNYGYTF.

The CDR3 DNA reads as TGTGCCATCGCCGCGGCGAGCACAGATACGCAGTATTTT. Translating gives CAIAAASTDTQYF. The V call is TRBV10-3, the J call TRBJ2-3; unclear D gene. Germline-derived CDR1 and CDR2 are ENHRY and SYGVKD. V was shortened by 8 bases and J by 0 bases, with 9 bases between the two germline ends. The CDR3 runs 13 residues.

This clone was counted a few times. The chain joins TRBV19 to TRBJ1-5; D perhaps matches TRBD1 (6 bases). The CDR3 contains 14 residues. Per germline, CDR1 LNHDA and CDR2 SQIVND (reference sequence). The V and J ends lost 7 bases and 7 bases respectively, with 17 bases between them. This CDR3 reads CASTPHRGGQPQHF. The CDR3 bases are TGTGCCAGTACCCCTCACAGAGGGGGACAGCCCCAGCATTTT.

The table lists this clone with a few counts. In DNA, the CDR3 is TGTGCCAGTAGTTTGGGACAGAGATACGAGCAGTACTTC. This translates into CASSLGQRYEQYF. The rearrangement links TRBV19 to TRBJ2-7; 7 bases align to TRBD1. This CDR3 comprises 13 residues. After removal of 5 bases from V and 4 bases from J, the junction contained 5 bases not matched to a gene. The V gene's germline CDR1 is LNHDA and CDR2 SQIVND (reference sequence).

The rearrangement uses TRBV7-9 and TRBJ1-2; no reliable D call. Germline V CDR1 and CDR2: SEHNR, FQNEAQ (reference sequence). With 5 bases removed from V and 0 bases from J, the gap between germline ends came to 10 bases. The CDR3 covers 14 residues. The CDR3 DNA reads as TGTGCCAGCAGCCTGTCAGGAACTAACTATGGCTACACCTTC. This translates into CASSLSGTNYGYTF.

This clone has a single count. This chain links TRBV4-3 with TRBJ2-7; 10 bases fit TRBD2. V was pared by 0 bases and J by 6 bases, with 8 bases of the junction left unmatched. Germline V gene sequence: CDR1 LGHNA, CDR2 YSLEER. The CDR3 has 16 amino acids. The DNA of the CDR3 is TGCGCCAGCAGCCAAGATTTTGGTCTAGCGGGAGCCGAGCAGTACTTC. Its translation is CASSQDFGLAGAEQYF.

This clone was detected a few times. The genes are TRBV6-5 and TRBJ1-6; D is unclear. Deletions cut 0 bases from V and 10 bases from J, with 16 bases between. Germline V lookup: CDR1 MNHEY, CDR2 SVGAGI. This CDR3 is built from 16 residues. CDR3 coding DNA: TGTGCCAGCAGTTACTCTTTTGATTTACCGGGATCACCCCTCCACTTT. Translation: CASSYSFDLPGSPLHF.

The V gene is TRBV19, the J gene TRBJ2-7; 11 bases agree with TRBD1. Per germline, CDR1 LNHDA and CDR2 SQIVND (reference sequence). Losses at the gene ends were 5 bases for V and 3 bases for J; bases not matched to a gene: 3. CDR3 length: 14 residues. CDR3 bases: TGTGCCAGTAGTCCCGGGACAGGGGGCTACGAGCAGTACTTC. This gives the protein CASSPGTGGYEQYF.

CDR3 DNA: TGTGCCATCAGTGAGTCGGGTGTCGGGGTATACGAGCAGTACTTC. Amino acids: CAISESGVGVYEQYF. The chain has TRBV10-3 and TRBJ2-7, with D maybe TRBD2 (5 bases). Trimming cost V 0 bases and J 4 bases, with 13 bases left between them. CDR3 length: 15 amino acids. CDR1 is ENHRY, CDR2 SYGVKD, per germline.